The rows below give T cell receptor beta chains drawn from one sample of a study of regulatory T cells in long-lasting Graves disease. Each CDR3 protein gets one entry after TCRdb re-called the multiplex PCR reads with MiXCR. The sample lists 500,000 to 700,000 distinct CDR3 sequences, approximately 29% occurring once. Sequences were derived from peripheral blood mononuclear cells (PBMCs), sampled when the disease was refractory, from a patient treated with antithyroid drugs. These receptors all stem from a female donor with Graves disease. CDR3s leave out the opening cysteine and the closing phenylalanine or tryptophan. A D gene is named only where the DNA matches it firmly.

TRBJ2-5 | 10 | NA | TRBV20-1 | SAQDRKETQY
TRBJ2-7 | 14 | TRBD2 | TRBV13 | ASSLVTSGRKYEQY
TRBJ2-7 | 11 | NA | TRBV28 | ASSFERLYEQY
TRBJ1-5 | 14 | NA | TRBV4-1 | ASSQERSRPNQPQH
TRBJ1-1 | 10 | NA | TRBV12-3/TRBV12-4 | ASSNNRVEAF
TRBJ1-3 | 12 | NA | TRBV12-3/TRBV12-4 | ASSLGTEGNTIY
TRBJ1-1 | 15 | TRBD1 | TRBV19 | ASSPGRGDRGYTEAF
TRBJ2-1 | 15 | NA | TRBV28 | ASSLSVGGLSYNEQF
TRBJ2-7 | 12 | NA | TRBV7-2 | ASSSGRRFYEQY
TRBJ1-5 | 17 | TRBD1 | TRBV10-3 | ASTLWGTGGQYSNQPQH
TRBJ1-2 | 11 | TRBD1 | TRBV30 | AWSPDRSHGYT
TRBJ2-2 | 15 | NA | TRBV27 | ASSLSEAGPNTGELF
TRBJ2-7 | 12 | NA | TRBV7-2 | ASSWGTGFYEQY
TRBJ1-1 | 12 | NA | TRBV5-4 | ASSLAGALTEAF
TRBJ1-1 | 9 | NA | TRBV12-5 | AGAGSDEAF
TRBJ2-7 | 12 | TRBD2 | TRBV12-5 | ASGPETSTDEQY
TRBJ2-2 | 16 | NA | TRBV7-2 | ASSRPLETGWDTGELF
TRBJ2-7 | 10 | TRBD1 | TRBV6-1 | ASNGQGHEQY
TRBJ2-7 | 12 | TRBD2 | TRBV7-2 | ASRTSGSWNEQY
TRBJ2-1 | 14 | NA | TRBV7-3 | ASSPFRTQPYNEQF
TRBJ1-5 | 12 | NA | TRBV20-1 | SASQGEFNQPQH
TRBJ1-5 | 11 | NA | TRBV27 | ASSEQFNQPQR
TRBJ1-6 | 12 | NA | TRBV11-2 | ASSHFTANSPLH
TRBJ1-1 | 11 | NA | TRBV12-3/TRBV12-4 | ASSLTANTEAF
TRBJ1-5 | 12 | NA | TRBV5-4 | ASSLGATGQPQH
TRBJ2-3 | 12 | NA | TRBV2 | ASRLAVSTDTQY
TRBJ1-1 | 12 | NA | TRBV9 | ASSLGADPLEAF
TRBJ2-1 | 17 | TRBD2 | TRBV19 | ASSFGTSGRIAKSNEQF
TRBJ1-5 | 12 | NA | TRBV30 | AWTRGYSNQPQH
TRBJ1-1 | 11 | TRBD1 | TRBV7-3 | ASSMDRGTEAF
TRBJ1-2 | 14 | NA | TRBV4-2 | ASSQVLGFSKNGYT
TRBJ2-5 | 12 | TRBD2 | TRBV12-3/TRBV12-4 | ASMSAGGRETQY
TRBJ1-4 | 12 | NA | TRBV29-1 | SVEEAKRPEKLF
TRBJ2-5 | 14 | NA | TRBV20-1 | SARDSEGTHQETQY
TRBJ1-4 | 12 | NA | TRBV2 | ASSPGGGYEKLF
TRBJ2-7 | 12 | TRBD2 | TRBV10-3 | AIRGTSETYEQY
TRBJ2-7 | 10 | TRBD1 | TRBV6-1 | ASSGTAYEQY
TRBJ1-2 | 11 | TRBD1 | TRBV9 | ASSGGGLGGYT
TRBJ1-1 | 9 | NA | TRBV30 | ASEEAGEAF
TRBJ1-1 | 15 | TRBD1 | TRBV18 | ASSYKAGTAMNTEAF